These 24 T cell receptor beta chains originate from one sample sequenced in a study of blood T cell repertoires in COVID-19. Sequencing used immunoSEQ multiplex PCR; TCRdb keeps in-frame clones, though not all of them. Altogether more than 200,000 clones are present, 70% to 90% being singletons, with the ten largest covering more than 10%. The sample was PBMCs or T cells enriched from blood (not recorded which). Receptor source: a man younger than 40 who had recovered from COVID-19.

CDR3 coding DNA: TGTGCTAGTGTTTTCCAGGGGGGTGGTGAGGACGAGCAGTACTTC. Amino acid sequence: CASVFQGGGEDEQYF. The rearrangement links TRBV12-5 to TRBJ2-7, with a tentative D call TRBD1 (7 bases). Trimming cost V 7 bases and J 5 bases, with 21 bases left between them. The CDR3 is made up of 15 amino acids. The V gene's germline CDR1 is LGHNT and CDR2 FRNRAP.

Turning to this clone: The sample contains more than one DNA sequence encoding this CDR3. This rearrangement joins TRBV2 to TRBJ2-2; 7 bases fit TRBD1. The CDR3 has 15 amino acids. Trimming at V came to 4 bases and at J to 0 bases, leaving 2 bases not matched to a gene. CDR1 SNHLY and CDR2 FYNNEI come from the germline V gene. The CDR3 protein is CASSAQGPNTGELFF. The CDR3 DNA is TGTGCCAGCAGTGCACAGGGGCCGAACACCGGGGAGCTGTTTTTT.

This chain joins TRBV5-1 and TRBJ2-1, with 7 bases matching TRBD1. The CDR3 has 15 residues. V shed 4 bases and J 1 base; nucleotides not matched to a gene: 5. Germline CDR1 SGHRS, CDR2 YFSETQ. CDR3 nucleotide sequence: TGCGCCAGCAGCCCGACAGGGCGATCCTACAATGAGCAGTTCTTC. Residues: CASSPTGRSYNEQFF.

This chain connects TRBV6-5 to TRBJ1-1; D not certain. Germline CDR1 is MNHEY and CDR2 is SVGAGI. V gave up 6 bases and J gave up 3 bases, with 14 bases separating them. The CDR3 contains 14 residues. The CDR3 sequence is CASRTDGRDTEAFF. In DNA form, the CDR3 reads TGTGCCAGCAGGACCGACGGGAGGGACACTGAAGCTTTCTTT.

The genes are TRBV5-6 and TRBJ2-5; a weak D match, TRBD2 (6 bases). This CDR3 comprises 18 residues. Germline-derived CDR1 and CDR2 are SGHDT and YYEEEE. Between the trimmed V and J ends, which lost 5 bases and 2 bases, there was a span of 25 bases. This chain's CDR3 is CASSCAPGGSQIQETQYF. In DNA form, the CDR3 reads TGTGCCAGCAGTTGCGCCCCTGGGGGGAGTCAAATTCAAGAGACCCAGTACTTC. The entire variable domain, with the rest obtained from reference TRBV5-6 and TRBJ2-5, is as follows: DAGVTQSPTHLIKTRGQQVTLRCSPKSGHDTVSWYQQALGQGPQFIFQYYEEEERQRGNFPDRFSGHQFPNYSSELNVNALLLGDSALYLCASSCAPGGSQIQETQYFGPGTRLLVL.

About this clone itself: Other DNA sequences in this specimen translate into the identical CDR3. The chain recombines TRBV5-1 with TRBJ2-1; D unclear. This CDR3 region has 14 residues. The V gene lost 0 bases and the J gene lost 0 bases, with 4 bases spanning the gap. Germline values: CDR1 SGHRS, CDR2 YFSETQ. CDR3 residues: CASSLDSSYNEQFF. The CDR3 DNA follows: TGCGCCAGCAGCTTGGACAGCTCCTACAATGAGCAGTTCTTC.

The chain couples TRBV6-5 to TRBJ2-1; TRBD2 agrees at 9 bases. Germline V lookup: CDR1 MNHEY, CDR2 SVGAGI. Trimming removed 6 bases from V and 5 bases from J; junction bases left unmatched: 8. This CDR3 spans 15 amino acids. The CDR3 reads CASRYTTSGHNEQFF. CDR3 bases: TGTGCCAGCAGATATACGACTAGCGGTCACAATGAGCAGTTCTTC.

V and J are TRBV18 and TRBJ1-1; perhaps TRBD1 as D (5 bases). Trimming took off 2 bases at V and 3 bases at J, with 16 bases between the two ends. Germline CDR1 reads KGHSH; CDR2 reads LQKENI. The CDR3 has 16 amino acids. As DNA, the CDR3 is TGTGCCAGCTCACCAAACAGGATTATTAGAGACACTGAAGCTTTCTTT. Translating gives CASSPNRIIRDTEAFF.

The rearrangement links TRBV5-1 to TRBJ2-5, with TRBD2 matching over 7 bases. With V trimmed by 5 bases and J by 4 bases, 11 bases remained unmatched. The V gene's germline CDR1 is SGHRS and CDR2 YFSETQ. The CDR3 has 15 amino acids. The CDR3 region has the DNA TGCGCCAGCAGACTCTCTGGCGGGAGTGGAGAGACCCAGTACTTC. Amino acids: CASRLSGGSGETQYF. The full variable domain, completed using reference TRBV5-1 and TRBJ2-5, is KAGVTQTPRYLIKTRGQQVTLSCSPISGHRSVSWYQQTPGQGLQFLFEYFSETQRNKGNFPGRFSGRQFSNSRSEMNVSTLELGDSALYLCASRLSGGSGETQYFGPGTRLLVL.

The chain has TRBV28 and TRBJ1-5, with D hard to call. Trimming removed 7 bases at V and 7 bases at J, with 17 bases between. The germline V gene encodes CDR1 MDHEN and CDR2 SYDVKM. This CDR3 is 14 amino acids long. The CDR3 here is CASNVIFGGQPQHF. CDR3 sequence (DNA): TGTGCCAGCAACGTCATTTTCGGAGGGCAGCCCCAGCATTTT.

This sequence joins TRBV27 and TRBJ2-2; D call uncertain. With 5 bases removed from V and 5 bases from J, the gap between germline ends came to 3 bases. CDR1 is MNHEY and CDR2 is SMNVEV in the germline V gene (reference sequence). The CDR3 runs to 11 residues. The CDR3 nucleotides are TGTGCCAGCAGTGAGACCGGGGAGCTGTTTTTT. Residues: CASSETGELFF.

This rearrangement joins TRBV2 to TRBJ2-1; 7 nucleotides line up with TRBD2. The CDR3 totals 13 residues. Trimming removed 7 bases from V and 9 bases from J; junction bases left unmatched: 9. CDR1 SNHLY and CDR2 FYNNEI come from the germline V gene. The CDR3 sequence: CASTLSGAGEQFF. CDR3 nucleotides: TGTGCCAGCACTCTCAGCGGGGCGGGTGAGCAGTTCTTC.

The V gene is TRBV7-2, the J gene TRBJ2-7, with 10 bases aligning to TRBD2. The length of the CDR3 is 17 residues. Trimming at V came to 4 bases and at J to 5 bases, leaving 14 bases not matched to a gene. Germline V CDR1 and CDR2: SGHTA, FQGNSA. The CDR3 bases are TGTGCCAGCAGCTACAGCAGTCCTCCTAGCGGGAGACACGAGCAGTACTTC. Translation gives CASSYSSPPSGRHEQYF.

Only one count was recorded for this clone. CDR3 loop: CASGSSGGGDTQYF. CDR3 nucleotides: TGTGCTAGTGGTTCCTCGGGGGGGGGTGATACGCAGTATTTT. The chain recombines TRBV12-5 with TRBJ2-3; 8 nucleotides match TRBD2. The CDR3 runs 14 residues. J gave up 6 bases and V 4 bases, and 6 bases lay outside the gene matches. In germline, CDR1 is LGHNT, CDR2 FRNRAP.

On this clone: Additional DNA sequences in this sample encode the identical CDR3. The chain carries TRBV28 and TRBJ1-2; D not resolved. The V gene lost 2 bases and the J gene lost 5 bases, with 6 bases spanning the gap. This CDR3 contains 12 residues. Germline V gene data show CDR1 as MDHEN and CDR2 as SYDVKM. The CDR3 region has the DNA TGTGCCAGCAGTTTAGGCGGATATGGCTACACCTTC. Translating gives CASSLGGYGYTF.

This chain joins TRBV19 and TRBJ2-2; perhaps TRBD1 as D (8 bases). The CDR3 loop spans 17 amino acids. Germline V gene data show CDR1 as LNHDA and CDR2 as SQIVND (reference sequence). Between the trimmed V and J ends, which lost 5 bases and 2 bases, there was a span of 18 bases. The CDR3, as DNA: TGTGCCAGTAGTCCCCGGACAGGGAGGGAAAACACCGGGGAGCTGTTTTTT. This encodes CASSPRTGRENTGELFF.

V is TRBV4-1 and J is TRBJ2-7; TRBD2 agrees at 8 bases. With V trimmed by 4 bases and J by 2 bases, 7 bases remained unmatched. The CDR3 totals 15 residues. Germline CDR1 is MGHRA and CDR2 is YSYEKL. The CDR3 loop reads CASSPLAGAAYEQYF. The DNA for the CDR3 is TGCGCCAGCAGCCCCCTAGCGGGCGCCGCCTACGAGCAGTACTTC.

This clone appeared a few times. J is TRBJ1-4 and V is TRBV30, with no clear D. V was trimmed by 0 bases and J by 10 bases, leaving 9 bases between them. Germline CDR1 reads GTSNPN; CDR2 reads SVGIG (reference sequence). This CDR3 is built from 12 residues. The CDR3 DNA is TGTGCCTGGAGTGTTAGCGTCGGAAAACTGTTTTTT. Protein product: CAWSVSVGKLFF.

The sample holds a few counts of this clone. DNA of the CDR3: TGCGCCAGCAGTGAGTCTCTAGCGGCCTACAATGAGCAGTTCTTC. Translation gives CASSESLAAYNEQFF. The chain is built from TRBV10-1 and TRBJ2-1, with 7 bases matching TRBD2. CDR1 WNHNN and CDR2 SYGVQD come from the germline V gene (reference sequence). CDR3 length: 15 amino acids. Trimming removed 0 bases from V and 2 bases from J; junction bases left unmatched: 1.

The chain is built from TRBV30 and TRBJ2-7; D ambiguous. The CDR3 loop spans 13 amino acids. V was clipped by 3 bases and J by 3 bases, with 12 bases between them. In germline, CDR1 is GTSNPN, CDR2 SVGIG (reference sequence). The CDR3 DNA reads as TGTGCCTGGAGGGGCAGTTTTCGCTACGAGCAGTACTTC. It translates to CAWRGSFRYEQYF.

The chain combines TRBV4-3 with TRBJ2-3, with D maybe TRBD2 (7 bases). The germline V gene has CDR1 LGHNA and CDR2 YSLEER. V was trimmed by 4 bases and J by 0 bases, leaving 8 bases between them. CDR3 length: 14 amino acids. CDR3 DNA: TGCGCCAGCAGCCGGGGGGGCAGCACAGATACGCAGTATTTT. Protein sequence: CASSRGGSTDTQYF.

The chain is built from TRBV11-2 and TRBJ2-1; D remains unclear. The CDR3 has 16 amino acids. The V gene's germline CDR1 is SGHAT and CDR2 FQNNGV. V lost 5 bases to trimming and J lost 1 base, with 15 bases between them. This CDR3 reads CASSQALSSSYNEQFF. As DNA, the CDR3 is TGTGCCAGCAGCCAGGCGTTAAGTTCTTCCTACAATGAGCAGTTCTTC.

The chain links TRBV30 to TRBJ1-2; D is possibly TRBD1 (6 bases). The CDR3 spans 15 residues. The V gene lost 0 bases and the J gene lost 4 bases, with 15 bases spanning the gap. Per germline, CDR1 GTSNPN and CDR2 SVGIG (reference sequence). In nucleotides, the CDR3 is TGTGCCTGGAGTGTACTGAGACAGGTCGCCTATGGCTACACCTTC. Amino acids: CAWSVLRQVAYGYTF.

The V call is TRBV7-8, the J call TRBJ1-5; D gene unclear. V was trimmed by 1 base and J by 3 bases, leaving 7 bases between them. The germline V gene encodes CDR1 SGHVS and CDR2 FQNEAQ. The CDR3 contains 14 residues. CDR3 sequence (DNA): TGTGCCAGCAGCTTAGGTCAGTTCAATCAGCCCCAGCATTTT. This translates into CASSLGQFNQPQHF. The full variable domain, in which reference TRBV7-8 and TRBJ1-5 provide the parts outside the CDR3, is GAGVSQSPRYKVAKRGQDVALRCDPISGHVSLFWYQQALGQGPEFLTYFQNEAQLDKSGLPSDRFFAERPEGSVSTLKIQRTQQEDSAVYLCASSLGQFNQPQHFGDGTRLSIL.